The 25 T cell receptor beta chains given below trace back to one sample, sequenced in a study of spatial heterogeneity in lung cancer. Via MiXCR, TCRdb re-called the 5' RACE reads, giving one row per CDR3 protein. The sample has tens of thousands of distinct CDR3 sequences; more than 6.5% are singletons. Time point noted: sample taken at primary tumor resection. The authors sequenced whole RNA from tumor, nontumor lung or frozen PBMC without sorting. The material sequenced was PBMCs, taken at surgery. The receptors derive from a male donor with early-stage non-small cell lung cancer.

The table lists this clonotype with many counts. This chain joins TRBV30 and TRBJ2-6; the D is unclear. Germline V lookup: CDR1 GTSNPN, CDR2 SVGIG (reference sequence). The CDR3 length is 15 residues. V was clipped by 3 bases and J by 5 bases, with 14 bases between them. In nucleotides, the CDR3 is TGTGCCTGGAGCCCCGCGGAGCGCTGGGCCAACGTCCTGACTTTC. It translates to CAWSPAERWANVLTF.

This clonotype qualifies as medium-sized. The chain carries TRBV5-6 and TRBJ2-3, with a weak D call TRBD2 (5 bases). Between the trimmed V and J ends, which lost 7 bases and 3 bases, there was a span of 12 bases. From germline, CDR1 is SGHDT and CDR2 YYEEEE. The CDR3 is 13 residues long. The CDR3 sequence is CASGSTGTDTQYF. CDR3 bases: TGTGCCAGCGGCTCCACGGGGACAGATACGCAGTATTTT.

This clonotype came up many times. This chain joins TRBV14 and TRBJ2-1; 7 positions agree with TRBD2. V gave up 2 bases and J gave up 6 bases; unmatched junction bases: 7. The CDR3 has 15 residues. Germline V gene lookup returns CDR1 SGHDN and CDR2 FVKESK. CDR3 bases: TGTGCCAGCAGCCAACCGGGGACTACCCTCAATGAGCAGTTCTTC. This encodes CASSQPGTTLNEQFF. Variable domain in full (rest from reference TRBV14 and TRBJ2-1): EAGVTQFPSHSVIEKGQTVTLRCDPISGHDNLYWYRRVMGKEIKFLLHFVKESKQDESGMPNNRFLAERTGGTYSTLKVQPAELEDSGVYFCASSQPGTTLNEQFFGPGTRLTVL.

CDR3 in DNA: TGTGCCAGCAGGTCGAACCCAGGGGGTTCTTCACCCCTCCACTTT. Protein product: CASRSNPGGSSPLHF. The chain links TRBV5-6 to TRBJ1-6, with TRBD1 matching 7 bases. From germline, CDR1 is SGHDT and CDR2 YYEEEE. Trimming cost V 5 bases and J 9 bases; bases outside gene matches: 11. CDR3 length: 15 amino acids.

By sample fraction, this clonotype is medium-sized. The chain couples TRBV7-2 to TRBJ2-7; D unresolved. Germline V lookup: CDR1 SGHTA, CDR2 FQGNSA. The CDR3 loop spans 13 amino acids. V was cut by 1 base and J by 3 bases, with 7 bases left in between. The CDR3 coding sequence is TGTGCCAGCAGCTTAGGTAGGCGCTACGAGCAGTACGTC. Translation gives CASSLGRRYEQYV.

By share, this clonotype ranks as medium-sized. This chain connects TRBV29-1 to TRBJ2-5; a possible D gene is TRBD1 (5 bases). Germline lookup yields CDR1 SQVTM and CDR2 ANQGSEA. With 6 bases removed from V and 1 base from J, the gap between germline ends came to 15 bases. The CDR3 is 14 amino acids. CDR3 in amino acids: CSVVRQTTQETQYF. CDR3 in DNA: TGCAGCGTGGTTCGACAGACGACCCAAGAGACCCAGTACTTC.

The chain carries TRBV10-3 and TRBJ2-1, with a possible D match to TRBD2 (5 bases). This CDR3 has 11 amino acids. The V end was cut by 4 bases, the J end by 10 bases, with 8 bases between. Germline lookup yields CDR1 ENHRY and CDR2 SYGVKD. This CDR3 reads CAISVEGEQFF. CDR3 DNA: TGTGCCATCAGTGTTGAGGGCGAGCAGTTCTTC.

This clonotype was detected many times. The chain is built from TRBV28 and TRBJ2-7, with D hard to call. Germline CDR1 reads MDHEN; CDR2 reads SYDVKM. Trimming left V 7 bases short and J 3 bases short, with 16 bases between. The CDR3 is 14 residues long. The DNA of the CDR3 is TGTGCCAGCATGGGGTCGGCAGTGGACTACGAGCAGTACTTC. Its translation is CASMGSAVDYEQYF.

This clonotype was counted ten times or more. The chain joins TRBV24-1 to TRBJ1-2; D is uncertain. CDR3 length: 13 residues. Trimming pared 2 bases from V and 6 bases from J, leaving 9 bases between. Looked up from germline, CDR1 is KGHDR and CDR2 is SFDVKD. Here the CDR3 reads CATSDYNSHGYTF. The CDR3 DNA reads as TGTGCCACCAGTGATTATAACAGCCATGGCTACACCTTC.

This clonotype has ten or more counts. The CDR3 sequence: CASSFSSGETQYF. DNA for the CDR3: TGTGCCAGCAGCTTTTCTAGCGGGGAGACCCAGTACTTC. The chain recombines TRBV7-2 with TRBJ2-5; 8 bases line up with TRBD2. The length of the CDR3 is 13 residues. V was clipped by 3 bases and J by 5 bases; unmatched bases: 2. The germline gives CDR1 SGHTA, CDR2 FQGNSA. Based on the CDR3 plus reference TRBV7-2 and TRBJ2-5, the full variable domain is GAGVSQSPSNKVTEKGKDVELRCDPISGHTALYWYRQSLGQGLEFLIYFQGNSAPDKSGLPSDRFSAERTGGSVSTLTIQRTQQEDSAVYLCASSFSSGETQYFGPGTRLLVL.

Many counts were recorded for this clonotype. The rearrangement links TRBV27 to TRBJ2-3; TRBD1 might be the D (5 bases). V gave up 8 bases and J gave up 6 bases, with 15 bases separating them. This CDR3 contains 13 residues. Germline assignment: CDR1 MNHEY and CDR2 SMNVEV (reference sequence). The CDR3 loop reads CASGRAWGDTQYF. In DNA form, the CDR3 reads TGTGCCAGCGGCAGGGCTTGGGGCGATACGCAGTATTTT.

This clonotype was detected many times. This chain joins TRBV27 and TRBJ1-2, with D possibly TRBD1 on 6 matching bases. This CDR3 has 15 residues. Germline V CDR1 and CDR2: MNHEY, SMNVEV (reference sequence). Trimming shortened V by 2 bases and J by 4 bases, and 14 bases separated the two germline ends. CDR3 sequence reads: CASSLGQGRGYGYTF. The CDR3 coding sequence is TGTGCCAGCAGTTTAGGGCAGGGGAGAGGCTATGGCTACACCTTC.

This clonotype was detected many times. A read error may account for a junction end that differs from germline. The rearrangement joins TRBV29-1 to TRBJ2-3, with 8 bases that match TRBD1. The V gene's germline CDR1 is SQVTM and CDR2 ANQGSEA. The CDR3 has 12 residues. CDR3 in DNA: TGCAGCGTCCGATCGGGGACAGGTACGCAGTATTTT. Its translation is CSVRSGTGTQYF.

The chain combines TRBV5-1 with TRBJ2-3, with D possibly TRBD2 on 5 matching bases. V was pared by 0 bases and J by 6 bases, with 14 bases between. The CDR3 is made up of 15 amino acids. Germline V lookup: CDR1 SGHRS, CDR2 YFSETQ. The DNA of the CDR3 is TGCGCCAGCAGCTTGGCCTCGGGGTTGACGGATACGCAGTATTTT. This gives the protein CASSLASGLTDTQYF.

This clonotype was seen ten or more times. This sequence joins TRBV2 and TRBJ2-6, with TRBD1 identical over 9 bases. The CDR3 has 17 residues. From germline, CDR1 is SNHLY and CDR2 FYNNEI. V shed 4 bases and J 2 bases; nucleotides not matched to a gene: 6. CDR3 bases: TGTGCCAGCAGTGGCGGGACAGGGTCTCCTGGGGCCAACGTCCTGACTTTC. Residues: CASSGGTGSPGANVLTF.

This clonotype is medium-sized. The chain combines TRBV29-1 with TRBJ2-7; D ambiguous. This CDR3 spans 11 amino acids. Germline V gene data show CDR1 as SQVTM and CDR2 as ANQGSEA. V was shortened by 7 bases and J by 2 bases, with 9 bases between the two germline ends. The CDR3 DNA is TGCAGCGCGGCAGGACCCTACGAGCAGTACTTC. Its translation: CSAAGPYEQYF.

This clonotype is classed as medium-sized. The rearrangement joins TRBV5-6 to TRBJ2-7, with 9 bases identical to TRBD2. In germline, CDR1 is SGHDT, CDR2 YYEEEE. The junction had 7 bases not matched to a gene; V was cut back by 4 bases and J by 5 bases. The CDR3 has 14 residues. The CDR3 DNA sequence: TGTGCCAGCAGCAGGGGACTAGCACTCCACGAGCAGTACTTC. This sequence encodes CASSRGLALHEQYF.

There are many counts of this clonotype. The CDR3 loop is CASSVNTGTSGNPSTDTQYF. CDR3 DNA: TGTGCCAGCAGCGTCAACACGGGGACTAGCGGGAACCCTAGCACAGATACGCAGTATTTT. V is TRBV9 and J is TRBJ2-3, with 13 positions matching TRBD2. V lost 2 bases to trimming and J lost 0 bases; unmatched junction nucleotides: 12. This CDR3 contains 20 residues. Germline V CDR1 and CDR2: SGDLS, YYNGEE.

The V and J genes are TRBV2 and TRBJ1-1; no definite D call. The CDR3 contains 11 residues. V shed 4 bases and J shed 11 bases, with 11 bases lying between them. Germline CDR1 reads SNHLY; CDR2 reads FYNNEI. This CDR3 reads CASSGGRRAFF. The CDR3 DNA reads as TGTGCCAGCAGTGGTGGGAGAAGGGCTTTCTTT.

This clonotype was counted at least ten times. This chain's CDR3 is CASSSQGDQPQHF. As DNA, the CDR3 is TGCGCCAGCAGCTCCCAGGGAGACCAGCCCCAGCATTTT. The chain employs TRBV5-1 and TRBJ1-5; a weak D match, TRBD1 (5 bases). The V end was cut by 3 bases, the J end by 7 bases, with 11 bases between. This CDR3 has 13 residues. The germline gives CDR1 SGHRS, CDR2 YFSETQ. Together with reference TRBV5-1 and TRBJ1-5, the CDR3 gives the full variable domain: KAGVTQTPRYLIKTRGQQVTLSCSPISGHRSVSWYQQTPGQGLQFLFEYFSETQRNKGNFPGRFSGRQFSNSRSEMNVSTLELGDSALYLCASSSQGDQPQHFGDGTRLSIL.

The chain carries TRBV11-3 and TRBJ1-1; no definite D call. V was shortened by 2 bases and J by 1 base, with 5 bases between the two germline ends. Per germline, CDR1 SGHNT and CDR2 YENEEA. This CDR3 spans 13 amino acids. CDR3 sequence: CASSLRWNTEAFF. CDR3 bases: TGTGCCAGCAGCTTACGTTGGAACACTGAAGCTTTCTTT.

The rearrangement uses TRBV7-3 and TRBJ2-5, with D possibly being TRBD1 (6 bases). Germline values: CDR1 SGHTA, CDR2 FQGTGA. V dropped 3 bases and J dropped 5 bases, with 10 bases sitting between them. CDR3 size: 13 residues. The CDR3, as DNA: TGTGCCAGCAGCTTTGGGGGCCGGGAGACCCAGTACTTC. Protein product: CASSFGGRETQYF.

This clonotype was observed many times. The chain recombines TRBV7-9 with TRBJ2-3; no reliable D call. This CDR3 contains 11 residues. The V gene's germline CDR1 is SEHNR and CDR2 FQNEAQ (reference sequence). Between the trimmed V and J ends, which lost 3 bases and 5 bases, there was a span of 3 bases. CDR3 protein: CASSFRDTQYF. The DNA for the CDR3 is TGTGCCAGCAGCTTTAGAGATACGCAGTATTTT.

The sample holds a few counts of this clonotype. The chain carries TRBV7-6 and TRBJ2-3; tentatively, D is TRBD1 (5 bases). This CDR3 has 16 residues. CDR1 SGHVS and CDR2 FNYEAQ come from the germline V gene. Trimming shortened V by 5 bases and J by 2 bases, and 17 bases separated the two germline ends. The CDR3: CASSPLGSGFTDTQYF. DNA for the CDR3: TGTGCCAGCAGCCCCCTCGGCTCAGGGTTCACAGATACGCAGTATTTT.

At least ten counts were recorded for this clonotype. V usage is TRBV2 and J usage is TRBJ2-3; 9 nucleotides match TRBD2. This CDR3 spans 16 amino acids. Germline-derived CDR1 and CDR2 are SNHLY and FYNNEI. Losses at the gene ends were 6 bases for V and 7 bases for J; bases not matched to a gene: 14. The CDR3 loop reads CASSPLGLAGQYTQYF. In DNA form, the CDR3 reads TGTGCCAGCAGCCCTCTTGGCCTAGCGGGACAATATACGCAGTATTTT.